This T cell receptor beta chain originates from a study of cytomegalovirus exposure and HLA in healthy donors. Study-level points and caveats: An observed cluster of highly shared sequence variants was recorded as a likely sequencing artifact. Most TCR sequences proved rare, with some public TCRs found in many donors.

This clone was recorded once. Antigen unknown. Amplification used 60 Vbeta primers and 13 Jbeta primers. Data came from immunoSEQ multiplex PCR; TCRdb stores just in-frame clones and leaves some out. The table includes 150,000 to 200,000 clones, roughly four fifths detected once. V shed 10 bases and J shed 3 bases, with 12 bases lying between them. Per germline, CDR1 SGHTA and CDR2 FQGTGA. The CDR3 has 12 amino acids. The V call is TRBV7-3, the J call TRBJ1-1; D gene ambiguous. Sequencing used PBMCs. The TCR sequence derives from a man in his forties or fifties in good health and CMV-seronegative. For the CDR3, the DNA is TGTGCCACCGGGGAGGGATACACTGAAGCTTTCTTT. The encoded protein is CATGEGYTEAFF.